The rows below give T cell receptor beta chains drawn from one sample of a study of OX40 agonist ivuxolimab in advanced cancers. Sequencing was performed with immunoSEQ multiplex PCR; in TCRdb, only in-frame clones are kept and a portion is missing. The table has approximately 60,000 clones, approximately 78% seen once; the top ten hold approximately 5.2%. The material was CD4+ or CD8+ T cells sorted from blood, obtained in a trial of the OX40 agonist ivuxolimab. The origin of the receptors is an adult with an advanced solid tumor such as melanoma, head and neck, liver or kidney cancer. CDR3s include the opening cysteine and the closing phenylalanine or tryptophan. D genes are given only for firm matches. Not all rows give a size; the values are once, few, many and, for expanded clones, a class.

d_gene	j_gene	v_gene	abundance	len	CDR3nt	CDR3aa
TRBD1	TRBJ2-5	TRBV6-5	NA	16	TGTGCCAGCAGTTACTCGGCCGGACAGGGCCGGGGGACCCAGTACTTC	CASSYSAGQGRGTQYF
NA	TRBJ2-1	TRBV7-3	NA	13	TGTGCCAGCAGCTTAGGTCTGAACAATGAGCAGTTCTTC	CASSLGLNNEQFF
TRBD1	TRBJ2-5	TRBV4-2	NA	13	TGTGCCAGCAGCCGACAGGGCCAAGAGACCCAGTACTTC	CASSRQGQETQYF
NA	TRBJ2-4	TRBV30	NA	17	TGTGCCTGGAGTGTACTGAGAGGGGCCCTAGCCAAAAACATTCAGTACTTC	CAWSVLRGALAKNIQYF
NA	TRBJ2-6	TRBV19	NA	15	TGTGCCAGTAGTATGGCGGGGCCTGGGGCCAACGTCCTGACTTTC	CASSMAGPGANVLTF
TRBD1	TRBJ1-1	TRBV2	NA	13	TGTGCCAGCATTTGGACAGGGAACACTGAAGCTTTCTTT	CASIWTGNTEAFF
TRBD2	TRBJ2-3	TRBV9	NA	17	TGTGCCAGCGCTAGTGGGACTAGCGGGAGAGGCACAGATACGCAGTATTTT	CASASGTSGRGTDTQYF
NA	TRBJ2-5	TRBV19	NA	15	TGTGCCAGTAGGGGGTGGGGGACACCGAAAGAGACCCAGTACTTC	CASRGWGTPKETQYF
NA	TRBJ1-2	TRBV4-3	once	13	TGCGCCAGCAGCCAGGACAGTGTCTATGGCTACACCTTC	CASSQDSVYGYTF
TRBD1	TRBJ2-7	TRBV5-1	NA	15	TGCGCCAGCAGCCCACCCGGGACAGGCAGAGAGGTGCAGTACTTC	CASSPPGTGREVQYF
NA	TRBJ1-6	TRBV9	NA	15	TGTGCCAGCAGCGCCCAGGGTGGAGGGAATTCACCCCTCCACTTT	CASSAQGGGNSPLHF
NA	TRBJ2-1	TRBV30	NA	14	TGTGCCTGGAGTACCGGGAGCTCCTACAATGAGCAGTTCTTC	CAWSTGSSYNEQFF
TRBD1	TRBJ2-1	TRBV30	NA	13	TGTGCCTGGGACCCGACAGGGGGCGGGGAGCAGTTCTTC	CAWDPTGGGEQFF
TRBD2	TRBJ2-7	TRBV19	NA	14	TGTGCCAGTAGTCCGAGCGGGAGTGGCTACGAGCAGTACTTC	CASSPSGSGYEQYF
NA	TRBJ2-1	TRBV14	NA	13	TGTGCCAGCAGCAGGGGTCGTTACAATGAGCAGTTCTTC	CASSRGRYNEQFF
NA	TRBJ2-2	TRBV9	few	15	TGTGCCAGCAGCGTAGCCAAAGGGAACACCGGGGAGCTGTTTTTT	CASSVAKGNTGELFF
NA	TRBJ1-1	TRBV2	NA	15	TGTGCCAGCAGTGAAGCGAGTACCCGGAACACTGAAGCTTTCTTT	CASSEASTRNTEAFF
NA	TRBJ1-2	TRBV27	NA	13	TGTGCCAGCAGTTTAAACGGTGACGCGGGCTACATCTTC	CASSLNGDAGYIF
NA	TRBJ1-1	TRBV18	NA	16	TGTGCCAGCTCACCTGCCGTGCTGACGTTGAACACTGAAGCTTTCTTT	CASSPAVLTLNTEAFF
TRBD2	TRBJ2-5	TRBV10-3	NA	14	TGTGCCATCAGCTCAGCGGGAGATGGGGAGACCCAGTACTTC	CAISSAGDGETQYF
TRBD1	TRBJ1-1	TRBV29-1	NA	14	TGCAGCGCCCGGACAGGGGCTGTGAACACTGAAGCTTTCTTT	CSARTGAVNTEAFF
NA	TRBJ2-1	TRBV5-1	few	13	TGCGCCAGCAGCTTGGATCCGCGGAGTGAGCAGTTCTTC	CASSLDPRSEQFF
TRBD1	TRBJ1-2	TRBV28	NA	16	TGTGCCAGCAGTTTAGGGGGACAGGGCTCGAGCTATGGCTACACCTTC	CASSLGGQGSSYGYTF
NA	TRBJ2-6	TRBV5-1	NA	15	TGCGCCAGCTTTTCTGAGGCTTCTGGGGCCAACGTCCTGACTTTC	CASFSEASGANVLTF
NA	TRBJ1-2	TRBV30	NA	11	TGTGCCTGGCTCCATTATTATGGCTACACCTTC	CAWLHYYGYTF
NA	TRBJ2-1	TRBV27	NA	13	TGTGCCAGCAGTTTATCGAAATACAATGAGCAGTTCTTC	CASSLSKYNEQFF
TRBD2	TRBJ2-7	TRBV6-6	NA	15	TGTGCCAGCAGGATTCGTAGCGGGGTCGGGGGCGAGCAGTACTTC	CASRIRSGVGGEQYF
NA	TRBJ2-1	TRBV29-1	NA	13	TGCAGCGTTGAAGGCCCCGGGGGTGATGAGCAGTTCTTC	CSVEGPGGDEQFF
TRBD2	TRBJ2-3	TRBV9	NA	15	TGTGCCAGCGGAGTTAGCGGGAGAGCCACAGATACGCAGTATTTT	CASGVSGRATDTQYF
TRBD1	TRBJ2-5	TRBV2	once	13	TGTGCCAGCAGTCGGACAGGCGAGGGGACCCAGTACTTC	CASSRTGEGTQYF
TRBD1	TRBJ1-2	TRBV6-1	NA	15	TGTGCCAGCAGTGACCGGGACAGGGTACCCTATGGCTACACCTTC	CASSDRDRVPYGYTF
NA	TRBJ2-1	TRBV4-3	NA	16	TGCGCCAGCAGCCAAGCGTTGATAGCGGAATACAATGAGCAGTTCTTC	CASSQALIAEYNEQFF